This T cell receptor beta chain was sequenced in a study of technical replicates of blood from a handful of donors. Clones were sequenced by immunoSEQ multiplex PCR, and TCRdb holds only the in-frame ones, with some missing. The sample shows about 81,000 clones, 75% to 85% of them seen only once. V lost 0 bases, J lost 0 bases, and 7 bases stayed unmatched. Germline CDR1 SGHRS, CDR2 YFSETQ. This CDR3 is 17 amino acids long. This clonotype was obtained from a human donor in good health. Some clones in this sample may be carry-over from other donors' samples. Input material: PBMCs. The chain is built from TRBV5-1 and TRBJ1-1; 8 positions agree with TRBD1. The CDR3 DNA reads as TGCGCCAGCAGCTTGGTTGGCCAGGGGGCACTGAACACTGAAGCTTTCTTT. Its protein product is CASSLVGQGALNTEAFF.